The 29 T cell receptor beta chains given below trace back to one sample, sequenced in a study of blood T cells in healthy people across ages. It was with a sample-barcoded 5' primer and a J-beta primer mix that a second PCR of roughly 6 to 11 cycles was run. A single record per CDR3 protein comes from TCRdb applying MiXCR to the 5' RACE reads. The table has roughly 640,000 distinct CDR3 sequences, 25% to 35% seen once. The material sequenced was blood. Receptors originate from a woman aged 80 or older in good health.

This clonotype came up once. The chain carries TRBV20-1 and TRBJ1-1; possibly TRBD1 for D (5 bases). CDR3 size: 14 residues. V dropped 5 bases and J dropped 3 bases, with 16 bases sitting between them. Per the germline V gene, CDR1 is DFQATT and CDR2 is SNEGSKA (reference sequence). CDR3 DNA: TGCAGTGCTTCAGGGCCGACGGAATACACTGAAGCTTTCTTT. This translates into CSASGPTEYTEAFF.

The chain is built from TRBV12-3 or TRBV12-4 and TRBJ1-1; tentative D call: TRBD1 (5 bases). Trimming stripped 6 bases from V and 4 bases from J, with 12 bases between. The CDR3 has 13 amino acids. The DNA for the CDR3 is TGTGCCAGCAGACCCCCAGGGTTCACTGAAGCTTTCTTT. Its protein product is CASRPPGFTEAFF.

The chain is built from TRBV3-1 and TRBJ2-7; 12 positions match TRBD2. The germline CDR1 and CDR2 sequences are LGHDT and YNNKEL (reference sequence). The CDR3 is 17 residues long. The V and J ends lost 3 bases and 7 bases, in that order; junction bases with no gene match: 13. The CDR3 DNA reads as TGTGCCAGCAGCCATTGTCCAGGACTAGCGGGGAACAATGAGCAGTACTTC. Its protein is CASSHCPGLAGNNEQYF.

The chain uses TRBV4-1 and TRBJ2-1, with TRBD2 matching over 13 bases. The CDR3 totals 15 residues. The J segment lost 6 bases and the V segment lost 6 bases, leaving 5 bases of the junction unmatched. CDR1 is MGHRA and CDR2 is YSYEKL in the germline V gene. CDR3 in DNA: TGCGCCAGCAGAGCGGGACTAGCGGGGTCCAATGAGCAGTTCTTC. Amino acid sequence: CASRAGLAGSNEQFF.

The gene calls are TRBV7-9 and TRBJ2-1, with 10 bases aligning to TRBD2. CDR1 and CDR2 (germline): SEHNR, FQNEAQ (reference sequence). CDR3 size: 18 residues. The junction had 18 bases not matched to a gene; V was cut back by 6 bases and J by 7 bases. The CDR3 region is CASSPSPGLATGGNEQFF. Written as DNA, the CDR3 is TGTGCCAGCAGTCCAAGTCCGGGACTAGCGACCGGAGGGAATGAGCAGTTCTTC.

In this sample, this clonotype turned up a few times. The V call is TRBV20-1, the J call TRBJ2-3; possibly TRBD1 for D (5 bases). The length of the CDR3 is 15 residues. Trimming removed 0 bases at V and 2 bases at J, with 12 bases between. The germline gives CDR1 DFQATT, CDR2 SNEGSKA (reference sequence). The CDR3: CSAREKLGHTDTQYF. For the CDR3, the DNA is TGCAGTGCTAGAGAAAAACTCGGACACACAGATACGCAGTATTTT.

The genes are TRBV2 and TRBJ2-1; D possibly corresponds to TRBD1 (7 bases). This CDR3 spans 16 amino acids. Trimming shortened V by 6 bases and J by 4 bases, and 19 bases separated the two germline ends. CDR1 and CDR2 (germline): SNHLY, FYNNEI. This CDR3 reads CASRELGGQLYNEQFF. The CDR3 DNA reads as TGTGCCAGCAGGGAGCTCGGGGGACAGTTATACAATGAGCAGTTCTTC.

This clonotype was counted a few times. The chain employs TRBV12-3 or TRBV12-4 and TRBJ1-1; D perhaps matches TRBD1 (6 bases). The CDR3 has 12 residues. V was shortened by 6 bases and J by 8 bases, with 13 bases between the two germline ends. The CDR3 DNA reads TGTGCCAGCAGCGCCCCAGACAGGGAAGCTTTCTTT. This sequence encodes CASSAPDREAFF.

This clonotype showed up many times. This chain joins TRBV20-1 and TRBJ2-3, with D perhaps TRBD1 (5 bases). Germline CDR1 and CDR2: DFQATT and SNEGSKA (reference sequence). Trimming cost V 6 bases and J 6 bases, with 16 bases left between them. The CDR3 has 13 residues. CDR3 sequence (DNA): TGCAGTGCCCGGACCCAGAACAGGGATACGCAGTATTTT. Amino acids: CSARTQNRDTQYF.

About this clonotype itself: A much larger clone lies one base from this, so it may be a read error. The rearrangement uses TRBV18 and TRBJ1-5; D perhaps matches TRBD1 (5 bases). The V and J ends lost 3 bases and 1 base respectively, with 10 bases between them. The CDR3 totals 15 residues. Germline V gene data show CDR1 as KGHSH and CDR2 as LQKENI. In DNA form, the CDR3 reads TGTGCCAGCTCACCTTGGGGCAGCAGCAATCAGCCCCAGCATTTT. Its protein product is CASSPWGSSNQPQHF.

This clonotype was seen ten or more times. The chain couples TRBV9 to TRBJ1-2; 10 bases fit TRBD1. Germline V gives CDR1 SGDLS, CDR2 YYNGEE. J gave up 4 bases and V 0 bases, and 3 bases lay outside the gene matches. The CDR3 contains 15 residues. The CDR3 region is CASSVEGQGSYGYTF. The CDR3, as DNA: TGTGCCAGCAGCGTAGAGGGACAGGGGAGCTATGGCTACACCTTC.

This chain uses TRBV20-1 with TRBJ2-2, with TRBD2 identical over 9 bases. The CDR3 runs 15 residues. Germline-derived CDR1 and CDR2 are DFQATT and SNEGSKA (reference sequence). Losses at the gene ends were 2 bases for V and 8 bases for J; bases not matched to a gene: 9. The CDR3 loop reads CSARRGGRATGELFF. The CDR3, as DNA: TGCAGTGCTAGACGAGGCGGGAGGGCCACTGGGGAGCTGTTTTTT.

The CDR3 nucleotides read TGTGCTAGTGGTTTCAGCGGGGCGCTAGCCAAAAACATTCAGTACTTC. Protein product: CASGFSGALAKNIQYF. This chain connects TRBV12-5 to TRBJ2-4; 7 bases are a match to TRBD2. CDR3 size: 16 residues. Germline values: CDR1 LGHNT, CDR2 FRNRAP. Unmatched junction bases numbered 5, after V lost 3 bases and J lost 0 bases.

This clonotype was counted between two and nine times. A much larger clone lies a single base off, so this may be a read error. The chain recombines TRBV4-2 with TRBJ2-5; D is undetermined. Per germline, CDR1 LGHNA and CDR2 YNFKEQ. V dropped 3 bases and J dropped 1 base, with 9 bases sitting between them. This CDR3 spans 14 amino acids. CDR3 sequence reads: CASSQTSCQETQYF. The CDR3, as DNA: TGTGCCAGCAGCCAGACCAGCTGCCAAGAGACCCAGTACTTC.

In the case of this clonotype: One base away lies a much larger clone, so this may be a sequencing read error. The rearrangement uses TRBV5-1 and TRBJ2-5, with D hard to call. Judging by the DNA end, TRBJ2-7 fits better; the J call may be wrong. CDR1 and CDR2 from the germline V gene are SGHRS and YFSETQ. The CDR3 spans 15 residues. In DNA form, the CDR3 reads TGCGCCAGCAGCTTTAGTGCAGGAAATAGCTACGAGCAGTACTTC. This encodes CASSFSAGNSYEQYF.

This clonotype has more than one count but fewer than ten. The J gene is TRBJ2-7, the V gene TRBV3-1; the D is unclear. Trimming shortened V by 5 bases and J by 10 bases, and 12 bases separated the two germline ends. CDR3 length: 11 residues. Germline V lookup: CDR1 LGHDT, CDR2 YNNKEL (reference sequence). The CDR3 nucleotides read TGTGCCAGCAGCTTGAGGTATACCCAGTACTTC. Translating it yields CASSLRYTQYF.

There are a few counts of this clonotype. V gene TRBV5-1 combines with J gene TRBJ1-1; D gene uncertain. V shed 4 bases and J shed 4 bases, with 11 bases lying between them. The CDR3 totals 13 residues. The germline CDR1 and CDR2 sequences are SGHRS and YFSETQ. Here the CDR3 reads CASSPIPSTEAFF. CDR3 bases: TGCGCCAGCAGCCCAATTCCTAGCACTGAAGCTTTCTTT.

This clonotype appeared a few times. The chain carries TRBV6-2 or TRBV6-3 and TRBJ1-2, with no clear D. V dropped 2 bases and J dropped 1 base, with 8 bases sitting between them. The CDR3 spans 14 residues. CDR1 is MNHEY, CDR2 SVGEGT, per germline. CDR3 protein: CASSYKAGNYGYTF. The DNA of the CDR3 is TGTGCCAGCAGTTACAAAGCCGGTAACTATGGCTACACCTTC.

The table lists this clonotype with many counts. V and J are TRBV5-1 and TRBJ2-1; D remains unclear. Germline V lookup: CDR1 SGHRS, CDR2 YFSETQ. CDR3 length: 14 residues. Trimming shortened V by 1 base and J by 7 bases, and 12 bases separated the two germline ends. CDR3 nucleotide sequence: TGCGCCAGCAGCTTGAGTCAGCTAGGGAATGAGCAGTTCTTC. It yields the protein CASSLSQLGNEQFF.

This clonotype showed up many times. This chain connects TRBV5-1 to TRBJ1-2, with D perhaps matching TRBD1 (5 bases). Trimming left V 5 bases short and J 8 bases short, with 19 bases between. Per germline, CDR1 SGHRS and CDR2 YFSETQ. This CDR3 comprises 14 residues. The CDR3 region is CASSAGTEFGGYTF. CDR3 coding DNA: TGCGCCAGCAGTGCCGGGACGGAGTTCGGGGGCTACACCTTC. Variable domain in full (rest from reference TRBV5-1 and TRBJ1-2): KAGVTQTPRYLIKTRGQQVTLSCSPISGHRSVSWYQQTPGQGLQFLFEYFSETQRNKGNFPGRFSGRQFSNSRSEMNVSTLELGDSALYLCASSAGTEFGGYTFGSGTRLTVV.

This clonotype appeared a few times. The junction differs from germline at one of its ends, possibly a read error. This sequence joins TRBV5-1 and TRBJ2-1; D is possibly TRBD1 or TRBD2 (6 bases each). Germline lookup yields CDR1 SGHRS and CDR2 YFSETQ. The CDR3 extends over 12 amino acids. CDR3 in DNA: TGCGCCAGCAGCGAGGGGGGAAATGGGCAGTTCTTC. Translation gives CASSEGGNGQFF.

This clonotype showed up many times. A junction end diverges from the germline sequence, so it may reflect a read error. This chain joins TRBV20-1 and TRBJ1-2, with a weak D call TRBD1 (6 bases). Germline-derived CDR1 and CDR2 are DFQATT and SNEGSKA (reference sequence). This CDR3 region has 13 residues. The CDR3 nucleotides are TGCAGTGCTGGAGACAGGCGGACCTATGGCTACACCTTC. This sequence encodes CSAGDRRTYGYTF.

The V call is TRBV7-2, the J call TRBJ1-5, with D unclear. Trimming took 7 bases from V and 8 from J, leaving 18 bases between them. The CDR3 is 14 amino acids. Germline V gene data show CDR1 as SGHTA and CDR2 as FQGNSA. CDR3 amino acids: CASTTPGGRKPQHF. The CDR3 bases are TGTGCCAGCACTACCCCAGGAGGACGGAAGCCCCAGCATTTT. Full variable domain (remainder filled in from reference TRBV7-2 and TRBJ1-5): GAGVSQSPSNKVTEKGKDVELRCDPISGHTALYWYRQSLGQGLEFLIYFQGNSAPDKSGLPSDRFSAERTGGSVSTLTIQRTQQEDSAVYLCASTTPGGRKPQHFGDGTRLSIL.

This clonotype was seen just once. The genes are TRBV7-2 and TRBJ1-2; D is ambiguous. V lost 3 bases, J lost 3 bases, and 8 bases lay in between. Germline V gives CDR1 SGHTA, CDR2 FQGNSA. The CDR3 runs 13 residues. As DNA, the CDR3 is TGTGCCAGCAGCTTCTGGACGTACTATGGCTACACCTTC. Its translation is CASSFWTYYGYTF.

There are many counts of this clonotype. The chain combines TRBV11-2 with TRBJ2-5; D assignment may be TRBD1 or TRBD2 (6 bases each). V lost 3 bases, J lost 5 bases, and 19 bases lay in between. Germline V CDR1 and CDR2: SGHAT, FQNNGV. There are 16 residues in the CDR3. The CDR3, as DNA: TGTGCCAGCAGCTTCGCCCGACCGTCGGGGGCGGAGACCCAGTACTTC. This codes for CASSFARPSGAETQYF.

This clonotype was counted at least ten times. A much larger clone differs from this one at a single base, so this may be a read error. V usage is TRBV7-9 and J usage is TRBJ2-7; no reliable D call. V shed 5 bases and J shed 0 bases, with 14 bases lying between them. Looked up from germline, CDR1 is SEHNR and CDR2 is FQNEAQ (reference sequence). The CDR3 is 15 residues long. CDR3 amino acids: CASSPGGINSYEQYF. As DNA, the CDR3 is TGTGCCAGCAGCCCTGGCGGCATAAACTCCTACGAGCAGTACTTC.

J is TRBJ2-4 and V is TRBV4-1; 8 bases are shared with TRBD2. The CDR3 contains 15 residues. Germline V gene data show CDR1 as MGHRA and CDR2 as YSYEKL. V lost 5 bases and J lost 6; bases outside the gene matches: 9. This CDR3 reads CASSSPGGFGNIQYF. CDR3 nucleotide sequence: TGCGCCAGCAGCTCCCCGGGGGGGTTTGGAAACATTCAGTACTTC.

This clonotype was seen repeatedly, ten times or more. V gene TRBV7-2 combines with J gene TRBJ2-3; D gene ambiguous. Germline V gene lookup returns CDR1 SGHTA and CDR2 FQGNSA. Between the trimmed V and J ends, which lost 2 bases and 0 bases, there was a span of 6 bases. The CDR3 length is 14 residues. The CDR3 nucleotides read TGTGCCAGCAGCTTACCCACTAGCACAGATACGCAGTATTTT. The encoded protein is CASSLPTSTDTQYF.

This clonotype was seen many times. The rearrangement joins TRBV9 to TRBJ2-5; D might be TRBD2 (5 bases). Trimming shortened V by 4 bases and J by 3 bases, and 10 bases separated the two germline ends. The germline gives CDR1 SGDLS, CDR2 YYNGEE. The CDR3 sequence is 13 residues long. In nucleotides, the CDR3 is TGTGCCAGCAGCTCCGGGATGGAAGAGACCCAGTACTTC. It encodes CASSSGMEETQYF.